Below, 4 T cell receptor beta chains from the same sample are listed, as sequenced in a study of regulatory T cells in long-lasting Graves disease. TCR beta libraries were built with iRepertoire HTBI primers and Arm-PCR of CDR3 regions. TCRdb itself ran the multiplex PCR reads through MiXCR, one entry per CDR3 protein. This table has a few hundred thousand distinct CDR3 sequences, roughly a fifth appearing once. As for time point: newly diagnosed GD, antithyroid drugs for less than 3 months. The TCR library used RNA extracted from PBMCs. The sample in question was peripheral blood mononuclear cells (PBMCs), obtained at new diagnosis, from a patient treated with antithyroid drugs. The source of these receptors is a female donor with Graves disease.

The J gene is TRBJ1-2, the V gene TRBV11-2, with 9 bases aligning to TRBD1. V lost 5 bases, J lost 6 bases, and 13 bases stayed unmatched. Germline V gene lookup returns CDR1 SGHAT and CDR2 FQNNGV. The CDR3 totals 16 residues. The DNA for the CDR3 is TGTGCCAGCAGCCAAGGAGGAGGACAGGGGAGGGATGGCTACACCTTC. Translating gives CASSQGGGQGRDGYTF.

This clonotype was counted ten times or more. The genes are TRBV12-3 or TRBV12-4 and TRBJ1-1; D may be TRBD1 (6 bases). With 5 bases removed from V and 4 bases from J, the gap between germline ends came to 26 bases. CDR3 length equals 18 residues. The CDR3 here is CASSLTRLQGGAVTEAFF. CDR3 coding DNA: TGTGCCAGCAGTCTCACCCGTTTACAGGGAGGGGCGGTCACTGAAGCTTTCTTT.

This clonotype was recorded at least ten times. This chain links TRBV12-3 or TRBV12-4 with TRBJ1-5; 7 nucleotides agree with TRBD1. CDR3 length: 15 amino acids. The J segment lost 2 bases and the V segment lost 5 bases, leaving 6 bases of the junction unmatched. CDR3 coding DNA: TGTGCCAGCAGTAGACAGGGAAGGGGCAATCAGCCCCAGCATTTT. It yields the protein CASSRQGRGNQPQHF.

This clonotype was counted at least ten times. The chain joins TRBV9 to TRBJ2-7; 8 nucleotides align to TRBD1. The CDR3 totals 15 residues. CDR1 SGDLS and CDR2 YYNGEE come from the germline V gene. Unmatched junction bases numbered 8, after V lost 5 bases and J lost 1 base. This CDR3 reads CASSPRTGSSYEQYF. The CDR3, as DNA: TGTGCCAGCAGTCCACGGACAGGGAGTTCCTACGAGCAGTACTTC.